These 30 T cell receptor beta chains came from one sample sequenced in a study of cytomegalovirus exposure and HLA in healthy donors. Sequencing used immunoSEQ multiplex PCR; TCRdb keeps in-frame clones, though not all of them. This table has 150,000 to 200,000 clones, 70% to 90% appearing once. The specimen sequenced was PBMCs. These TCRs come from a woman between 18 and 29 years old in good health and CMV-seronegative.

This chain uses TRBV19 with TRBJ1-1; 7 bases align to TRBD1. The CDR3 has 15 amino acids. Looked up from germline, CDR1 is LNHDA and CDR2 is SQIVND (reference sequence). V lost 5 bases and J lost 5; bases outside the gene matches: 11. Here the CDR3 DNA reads TGTGCCAGTAGTTTAGTAGGGGGCGCAAGGACTGAAGCTTTCTTT. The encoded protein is CASSLVGGARTEAFF. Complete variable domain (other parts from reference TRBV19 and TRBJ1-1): DGGITQSPKYLFRKEGQNVTLSCEQNLNHDAMYWYRQDPGQGLRLIYYSQIVNDFQKGDIAEGYSVSREKKESFPLTVTSAQKNPTAFYLCASSLVGGARTEAFFGQGTRLTVV.

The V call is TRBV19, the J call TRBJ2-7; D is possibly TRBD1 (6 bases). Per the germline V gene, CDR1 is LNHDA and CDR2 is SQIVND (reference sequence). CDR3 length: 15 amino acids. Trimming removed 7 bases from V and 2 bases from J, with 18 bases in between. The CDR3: CASKNSGVAAYEQYF. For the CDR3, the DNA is TGTGCCAGTAAAAACTCAGGGGTGGCCGCCTACGAGCAGTACTTC.

The CDR3, as DNA: TGTGCCAGCTCACTGTTGACGGGGGAGAGCACTGAAGCTTTCTTT. This translates into CASSLLTGESTEAFF. The genes are TRBV18 and TRBJ1-1; TRBD1 might be the D (5 bases). The V gene lost 4 bases and the J gene lost 4 bases, with 16 bases spanning the gap. There are 15 residues in the CDR3. The germline gives CDR1 KGHSH, CDR2 LQKENI.

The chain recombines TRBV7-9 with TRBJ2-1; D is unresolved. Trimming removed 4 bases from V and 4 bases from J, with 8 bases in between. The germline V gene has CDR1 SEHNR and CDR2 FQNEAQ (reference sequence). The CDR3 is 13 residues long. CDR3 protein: CASSSTTYNEQFF. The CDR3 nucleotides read TGTGCCAGCAGCTCAACGACTTACAATGAGCAGTTCTTC.

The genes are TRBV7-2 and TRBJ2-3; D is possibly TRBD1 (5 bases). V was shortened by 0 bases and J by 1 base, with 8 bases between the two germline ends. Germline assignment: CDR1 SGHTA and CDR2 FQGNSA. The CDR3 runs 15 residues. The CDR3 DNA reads TGTGCCAGCAGCTTAGCGCAGGGCCGCACAGATACGCAGTATTTT. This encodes CASSLAQGRTDTQYF.

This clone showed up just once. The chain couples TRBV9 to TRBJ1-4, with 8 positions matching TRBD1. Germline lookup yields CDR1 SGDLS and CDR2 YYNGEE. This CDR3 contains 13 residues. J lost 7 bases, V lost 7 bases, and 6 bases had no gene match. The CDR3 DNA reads TGTGCCAGCCGTGGACAGGGAAGTGAAAAACTGTTTTTT. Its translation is CASRGQGSEKLFF.

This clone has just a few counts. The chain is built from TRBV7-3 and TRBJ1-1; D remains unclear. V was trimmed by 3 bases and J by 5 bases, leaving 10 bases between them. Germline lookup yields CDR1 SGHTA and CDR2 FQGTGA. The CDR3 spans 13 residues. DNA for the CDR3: TGTGCCAGCAGCTTGATGACGGGGACTGAAGCTTTCTTT. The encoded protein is CASSLMTGTEAFF.

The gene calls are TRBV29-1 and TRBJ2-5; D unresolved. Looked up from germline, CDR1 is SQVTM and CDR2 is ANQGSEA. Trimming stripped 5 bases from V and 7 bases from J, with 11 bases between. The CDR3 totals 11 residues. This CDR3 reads CSVRNGGTQYF. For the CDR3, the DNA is TGCAGCGTTCGGAATGGCGGGACCCAGTACTTC.

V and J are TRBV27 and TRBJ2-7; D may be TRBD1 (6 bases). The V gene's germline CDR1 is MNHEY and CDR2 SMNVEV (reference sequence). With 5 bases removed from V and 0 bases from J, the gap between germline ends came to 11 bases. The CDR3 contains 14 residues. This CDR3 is CASSSRGSSYEQYF. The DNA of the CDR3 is TGTGCCAGCAGTAGCAGGGGTAGCTCCTACGAGCAGTACTTC.

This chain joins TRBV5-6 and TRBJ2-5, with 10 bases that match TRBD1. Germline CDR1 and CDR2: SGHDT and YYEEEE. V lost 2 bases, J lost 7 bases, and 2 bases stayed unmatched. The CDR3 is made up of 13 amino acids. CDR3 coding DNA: TGTGCCAGCAGCTTCGGACAGGGGGGGACCCAGTACTTC. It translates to CASSFGQGGTQYF.

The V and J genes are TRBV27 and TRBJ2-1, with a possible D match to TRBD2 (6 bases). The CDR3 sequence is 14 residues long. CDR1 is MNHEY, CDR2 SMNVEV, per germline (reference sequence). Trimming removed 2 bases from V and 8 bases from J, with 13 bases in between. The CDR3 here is CASSLTGLGDEQFF. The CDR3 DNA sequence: TGTGCCAGCAGTTTAACGGGACTGGGCGATGAGCAGTTCTTC.

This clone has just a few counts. CDR3 sequence reads: CSVLDRALGYGYTF. CDR3 bases: TGCAGCGTCCTGGACAGAGCCCTTGGCTATGGCTACACCTTC. The rearrangement links TRBV29-1 to TRBJ1-2; a possible D gene is TRBD1 (6 bases). Trimming took off 6 bases at V and 4 bases at J, with 18 bases between the two ends. Germline loops: CDR1 SQVTM, CDR2 ANQGSEA. This CDR3 is built from 14 residues.

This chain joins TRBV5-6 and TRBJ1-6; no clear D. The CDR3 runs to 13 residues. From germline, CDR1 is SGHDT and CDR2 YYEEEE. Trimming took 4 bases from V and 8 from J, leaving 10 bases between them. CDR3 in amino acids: CASSPRGDSPLHF. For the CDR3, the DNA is TGTGCCAGCAGCCCTCGAGGCGATTCACCCCTCCACTTT.

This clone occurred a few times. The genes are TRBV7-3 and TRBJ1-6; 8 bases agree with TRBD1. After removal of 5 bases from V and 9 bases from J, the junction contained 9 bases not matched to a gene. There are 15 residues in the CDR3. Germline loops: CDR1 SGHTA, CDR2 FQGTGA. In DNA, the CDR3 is TGTGCCAGCAGCGTCGGGACAGGAGGGCTTTCACCCCTCCACTTT. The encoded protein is CASSVGTGGLSPLHF.

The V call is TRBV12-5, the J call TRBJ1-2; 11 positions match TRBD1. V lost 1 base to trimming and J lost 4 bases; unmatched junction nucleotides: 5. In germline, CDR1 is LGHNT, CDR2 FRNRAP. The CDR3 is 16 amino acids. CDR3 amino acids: CASGLAGTGGFYGYTF. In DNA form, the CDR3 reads TGTGCTAGTGGTTTGGCCGGGACAGGGGGGTTCTATGGCTACACCTTC.

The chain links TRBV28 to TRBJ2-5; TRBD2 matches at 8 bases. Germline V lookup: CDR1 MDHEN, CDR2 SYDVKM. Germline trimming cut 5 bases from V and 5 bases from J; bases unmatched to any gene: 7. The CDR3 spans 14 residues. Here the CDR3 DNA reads TGTGCCAGCAGTCGGGGGGGGCCGGTCGAGACCCAGTACTTC. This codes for CASSRGGPVETQYF.

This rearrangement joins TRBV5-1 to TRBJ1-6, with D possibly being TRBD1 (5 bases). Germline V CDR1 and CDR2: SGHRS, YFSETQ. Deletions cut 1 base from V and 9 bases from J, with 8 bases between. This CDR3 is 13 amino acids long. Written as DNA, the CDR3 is TGCGCCAGCAGCTTGATGGGGGGTTCACCCCTCCACTTT. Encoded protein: CASSLMGGSPLHF.

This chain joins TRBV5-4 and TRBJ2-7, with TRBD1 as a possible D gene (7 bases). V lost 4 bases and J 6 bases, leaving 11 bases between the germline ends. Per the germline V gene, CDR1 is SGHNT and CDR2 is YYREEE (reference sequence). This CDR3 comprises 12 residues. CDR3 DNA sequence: TGTGCCAGCAGCCCTCAGGGGGGCGAGCAGTACTTC. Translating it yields CASSPQGGEQYF.

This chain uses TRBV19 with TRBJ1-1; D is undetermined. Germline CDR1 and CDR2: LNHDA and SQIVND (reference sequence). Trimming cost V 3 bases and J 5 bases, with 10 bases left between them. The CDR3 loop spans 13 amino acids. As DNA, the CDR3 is TGTGCCAGTAGTATGAGGAGGAGGACTGAAGCTTTCTTT. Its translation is CASSMRRRTEAFF.

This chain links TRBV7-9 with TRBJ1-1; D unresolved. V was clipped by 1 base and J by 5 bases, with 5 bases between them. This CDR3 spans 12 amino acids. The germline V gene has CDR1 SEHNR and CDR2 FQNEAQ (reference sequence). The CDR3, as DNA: TGTGCCAGCAGCTTAGGTTATACTGAAGCTTTCTTT. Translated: CASSLGYTEAFF.

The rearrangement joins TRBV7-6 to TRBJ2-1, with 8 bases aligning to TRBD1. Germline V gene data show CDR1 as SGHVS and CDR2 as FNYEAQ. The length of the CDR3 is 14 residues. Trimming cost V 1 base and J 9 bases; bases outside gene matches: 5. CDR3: CASSLVIQGGEQFF. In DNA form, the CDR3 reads TGTGCCAGCAGCTTAGTTATACAGGGGGGTGAGCAGTTCTTC.

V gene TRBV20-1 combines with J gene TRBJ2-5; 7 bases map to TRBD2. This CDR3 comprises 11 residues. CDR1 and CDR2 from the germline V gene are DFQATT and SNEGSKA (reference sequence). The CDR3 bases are TGCAGCGGAGCGGGGCAAGAGACCCAGTACTTC. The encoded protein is CSGAGQETQYF.

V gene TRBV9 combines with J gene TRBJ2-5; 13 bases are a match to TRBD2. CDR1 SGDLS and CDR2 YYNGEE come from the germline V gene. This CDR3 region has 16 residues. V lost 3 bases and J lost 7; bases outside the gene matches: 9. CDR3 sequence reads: CASSAGTSGTSRTQYF. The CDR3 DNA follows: TGTGCCAGCAGCGCAGGGACTAGCGGGACAAGCAGGACCCAGTACTTC.

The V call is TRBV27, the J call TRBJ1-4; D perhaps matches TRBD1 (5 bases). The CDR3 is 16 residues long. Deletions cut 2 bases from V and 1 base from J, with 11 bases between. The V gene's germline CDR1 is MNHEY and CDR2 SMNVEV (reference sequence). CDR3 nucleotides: TGTGCCAGCAGTTTACAGGGTTACGAAACTAATGAAAAACTGTTTTTT. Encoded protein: CASSLQGYETNEKLFF.

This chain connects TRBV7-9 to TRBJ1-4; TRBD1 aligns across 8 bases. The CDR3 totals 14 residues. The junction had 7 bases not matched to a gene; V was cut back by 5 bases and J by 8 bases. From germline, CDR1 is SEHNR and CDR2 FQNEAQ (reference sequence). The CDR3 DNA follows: TGTGCCAGCAGCATTGACAGGGGTAGCGAAAAACTGTTTTTT. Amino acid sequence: CASSIDRGSEKLFF. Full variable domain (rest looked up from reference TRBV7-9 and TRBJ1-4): DTGVSQNPRHKITKRGQNVTFRCDPISEHNRLYWYRQTLGQGPEFLTYFQNEAQLEKSRLLSDRFSAERPKGSFSTLEIQRTEQGDSAMYLCASSIDRGSEKLFFGSGTQLSVL.

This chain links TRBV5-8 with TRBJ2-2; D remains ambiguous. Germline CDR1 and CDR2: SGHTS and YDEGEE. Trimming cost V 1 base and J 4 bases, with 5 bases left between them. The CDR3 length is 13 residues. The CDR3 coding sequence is TGTGCCAGCAGCTTGCGCAGCACCGGGGAGCTGTTTTTT. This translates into CASSLRSTGELFF.

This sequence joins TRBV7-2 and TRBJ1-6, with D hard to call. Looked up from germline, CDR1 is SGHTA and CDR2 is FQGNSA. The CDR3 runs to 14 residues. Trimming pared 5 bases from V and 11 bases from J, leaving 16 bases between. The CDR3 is CASSPQAGGTPLHF. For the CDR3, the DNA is TGTGCCAGCAGCCCGCAAGCAGGAGGGACACCCCTCCACTTT.

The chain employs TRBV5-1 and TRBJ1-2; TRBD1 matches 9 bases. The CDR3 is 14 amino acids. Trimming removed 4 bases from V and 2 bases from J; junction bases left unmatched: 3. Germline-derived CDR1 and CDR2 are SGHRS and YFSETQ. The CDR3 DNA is TGCGCCAGCAGCGCAGACAGGGGGAACTATGGCTACACCTTC. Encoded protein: CASSADRGNYGYTF.

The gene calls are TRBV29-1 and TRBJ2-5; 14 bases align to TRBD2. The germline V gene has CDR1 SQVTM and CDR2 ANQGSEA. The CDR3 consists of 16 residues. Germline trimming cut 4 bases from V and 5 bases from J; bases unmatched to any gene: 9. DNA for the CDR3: TGCAGCGTTGCGGGTGAGGGACTAGCGGGAGTGGAGACCCAGTACTTC. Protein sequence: CSVAGEGLAGVETQYF.

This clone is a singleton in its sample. The CDR3 spells CASSFRRSLGQGADEQYF. The CDR3 region has the DNA TGTGCCAGCAGCTTTAGGAGGAGCCTGGGACAGGGGGCAGACGAGCAGTACTTC. The chain has TRBV7-9 and TRBJ2-7; 12 bases agree with TRBD1. Trimming cost V 3 bases and J 5 bases; bases outside gene matches: 14. This CDR3 is 18 amino acids long. CDR1 and CDR2 from the germline V gene are SEHNR and FQNEAQ (reference sequence).